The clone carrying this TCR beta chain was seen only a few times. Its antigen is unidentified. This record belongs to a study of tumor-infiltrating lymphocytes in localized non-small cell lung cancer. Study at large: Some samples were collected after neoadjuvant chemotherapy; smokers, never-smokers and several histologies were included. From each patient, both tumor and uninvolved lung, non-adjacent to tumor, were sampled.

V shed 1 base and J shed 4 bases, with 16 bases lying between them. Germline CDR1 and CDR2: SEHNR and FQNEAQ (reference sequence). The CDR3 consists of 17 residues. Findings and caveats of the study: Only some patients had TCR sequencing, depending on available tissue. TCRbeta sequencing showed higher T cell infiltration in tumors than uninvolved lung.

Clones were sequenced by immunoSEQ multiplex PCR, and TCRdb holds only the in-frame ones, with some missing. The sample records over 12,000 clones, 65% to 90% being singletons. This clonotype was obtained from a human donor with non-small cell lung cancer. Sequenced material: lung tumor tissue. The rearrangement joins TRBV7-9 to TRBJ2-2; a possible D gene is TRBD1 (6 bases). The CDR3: CASSLGVLVGATGELFF. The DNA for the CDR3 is TGTGCCAGCAGCTTAGGCGTTTTAGTGGGGGCCACCGGGGAGCTGTTTTTT.